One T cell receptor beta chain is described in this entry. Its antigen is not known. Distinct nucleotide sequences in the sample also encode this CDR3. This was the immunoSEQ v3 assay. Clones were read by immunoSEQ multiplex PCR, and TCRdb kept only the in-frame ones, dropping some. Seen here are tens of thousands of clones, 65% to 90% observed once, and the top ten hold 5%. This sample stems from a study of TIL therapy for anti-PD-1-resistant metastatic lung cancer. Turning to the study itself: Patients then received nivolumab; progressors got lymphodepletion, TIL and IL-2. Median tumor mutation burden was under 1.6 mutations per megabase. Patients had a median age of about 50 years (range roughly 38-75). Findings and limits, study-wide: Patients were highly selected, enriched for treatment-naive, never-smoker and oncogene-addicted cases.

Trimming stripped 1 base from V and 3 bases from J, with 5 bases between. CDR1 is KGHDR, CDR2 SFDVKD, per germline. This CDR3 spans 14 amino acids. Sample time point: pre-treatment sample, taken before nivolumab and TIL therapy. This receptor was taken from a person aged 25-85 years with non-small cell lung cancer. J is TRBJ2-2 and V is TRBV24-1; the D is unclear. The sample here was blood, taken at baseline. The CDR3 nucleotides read TGTGCCACCAGTGATTTAAGAGACACCGGGGAGCTGTTTTTT. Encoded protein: CATSDLRDTGELFF.